What follows are 10 T cell receptor beta chains derived from one specimen sequenced in a study of cytomegalovirus exposure and HLA in healthy donors. Primers included in the PCR were 60 Vbeta and 13 Jbeta primers. Produced via immunoSEQ multiplex PCR; TCRdb's table is partial and in-frame only. Its table records approximately 70,000 clones. The sequencing sample was made of PBMCs. The receptors were gathered from a woman in her thirties in good health and CMV-seronegative.

This chain links TRBV6-5 with TRBJ2-6; 7 positions match TRBD1. The CDR3 sequence is 15 residues long. The germline CDR1 and CDR2 sequences are MNHEY and SVGAGI. The CDR3 nucleotides are TGTGCGTCGACAGGGACCTATTCTGGGGCCAACGTCCTGACTTTC. Amino acids: CASTGTYSGANVLTF.

The J gene is TRBJ2-3, the V gene TRBV7-9; 7 nucleotides line up with TRBD2. The germline V gene encodes CDR1 SEHNR and CDR2 FQNEAQ (reference sequence). V was clipped by 4 bases and J by 3 bases; unmatched bases: 13. CDR3 size: 17 residues. This CDR3 is CASSSRPGGSPTDTQYF. CDR3 in DNA: TGTGCCAGCAGCTCACGCCCCGGGGGGTCACCAACAGATACGCAGTATTTT.

The chain joins TRBV5-1 to TRBJ2-2, with D uncertain. The CDR3 contains 16 residues. Looked up from germline, CDR1 is SGHRS and CDR2 is YFSETQ. Between the trimmed V and J ends, which lost 0 bases and 0 bases, there was a span of 9 bases. The CDR3 DNA sequence: TGCGCCAGCAGCTTGGCGGTTGCGCCGAACACCGGGGAGCTGTTTTTT. It specifies CASSLAVAPNTGELFF.

This sequence joins TRBV28 and TRBJ1-1; D call uncertain. This CDR3 is 12 amino acids long. V was trimmed by 6 bases and J by 4 bases, leaving 9 bases between them. Per germline, CDR1 MDHEN and CDR2 SYDVKM. The DNA for the CDR3 is TGTGCCAGCAGCTATAGAGGCACTGAAGCTTTCTTT. Residues: CASSYRGTEAFF.

The rearrangement links TRBV6-5 to TRBJ1-1; a possible D gene is TRBD1 (5 bases). The CDR3 spans 14 residues. Deletions cut 8 bases from V and 4 bases from J, with 17 bases between. Germline V gives CDR1 MNHEY, CDR2 SVGAGI. The CDR3 coding sequence is TGTGCCAGCGGGCAGGAGGGGTTCGGCACTGAAGCTTTCTTT. Protein product: CASGQEGFGTEAFF.

The chain carries TRBV5-4 and TRBJ2-5, with a tentative D call TRBD1 (6 bases). The V end was cut by 0 bases, the J end by 5 bases, with 11 bases between. This CDR3 is 14 amino acids long. CDR1 is SGHNT, CDR2 YYREEE, per germline (reference sequence). CDR3 DNA sequence: TGTGCCAGCAGCTTGGAGCAGGGGCCGGAGACCCAGTACTTC. Translating gives CASSLEQGPETQYF.

The genes are TRBV7-9 and TRBJ2-1; 7 bases align to TRBD1. With 3 bases clipped from V and 4 bases from J, the junction kept 3 bases outside the gene matches. Looked up from germline, CDR1 is SEHNR and CDR2 is FQNEAQ (reference sequence). This CDR3 contains 14 residues. The CDR3 DNA is TGTGCCAGCAGCTTTGGGGACAGATACAATGAGCAGTTCTTC. This gives the protein CASSFGDRYNEQFF.

The gene calls are TRBV6-5 and TRBJ1-4; D is ambiguous. The V end lost 0 bases, the J end lost 0 bases, and 8 bases lay between the germline ends. CDR1 and CDR2 from the germline V gene are MNHEY and SVGAGI. CDR3 size: 16 residues. This chain's CDR3 is CASSYSYSATNEKLFF. The CDR3 DNA follows: TGTGCCAGCAGTTACTCCTACAGTGCAACTAATGAAAAACTGTTTTTT.

The chain's CDR3 is CASSLSGMGQDWQPQHF. Written as DNA, the CDR3 is TGTGCCAGCAGTTTATCTGGTATGGGACAGGACTGGCAGCCCCAGCATTTT. The chain carries TRBV28 and TRBJ1-5, with 8 bases aligning to TRBD1. The germline V gene encodes CDR1 MDHEN and CDR2 SYDVKM. The V and J ends lost 1 base and 7 bases, in that order; junction bases with no gene match: 12. This CDR3 is built from 17 residues.

Regarding this clone: The sample has other DNA sequences that encode this CDR3 too. CDR3 sequence (DNA): TGTGCCGCCTCCCAGGTCCTAGCGGGAGCGGGGGAGCAGTACTTC. This codes for CAASQVLAGAGEQYF. The chain couples TRBV6-1 to TRBJ2-7, with 10 bases fitting TRBD2. Losses at the gene ends were 11 bases for V and 7 bases for J; bases not matched to a gene: 17. CDR3 length: 15 residues. Looked up from germline, CDR1 is MNHNS and CDR2 is SASEGT.